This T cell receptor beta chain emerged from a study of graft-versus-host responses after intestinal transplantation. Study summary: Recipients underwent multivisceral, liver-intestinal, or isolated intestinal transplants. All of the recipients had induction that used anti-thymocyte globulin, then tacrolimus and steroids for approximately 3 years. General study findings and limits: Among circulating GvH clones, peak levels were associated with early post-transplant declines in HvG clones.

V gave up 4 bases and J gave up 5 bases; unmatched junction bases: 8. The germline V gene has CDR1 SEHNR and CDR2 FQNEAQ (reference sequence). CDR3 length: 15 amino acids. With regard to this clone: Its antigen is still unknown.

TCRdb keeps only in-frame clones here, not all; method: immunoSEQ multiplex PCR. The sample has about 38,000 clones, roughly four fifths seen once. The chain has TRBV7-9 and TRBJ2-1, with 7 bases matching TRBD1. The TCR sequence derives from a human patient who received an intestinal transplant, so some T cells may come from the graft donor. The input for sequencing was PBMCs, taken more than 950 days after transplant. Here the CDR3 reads CASSSSRTGNNEQFF. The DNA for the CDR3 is TGTGCCAGCAGCTCGTCCAGGACAGGTAACAATGAGCAGTTCTTC.